This TCR beta chain was obtained from a study of blood T cell repertoires in COVID-19. Study information: The United States, Italy and Spain were the sources of the acute and convalescent COVID-19 samples. The analysed material was cDNA or gDNA that came from T cells, B-cell-depleted T cells, or PBMCs.

In the original processing: Counts of nucleated cells, estimated from reference gene primer amplification, were obtained. The data were produced by immunoSEQ multiplex PCR, yet TCRdb's version contains in-frame clones alone and is incomplete. The DNA gave D and trimming, while V, J and clone size come from that table. There are tens of thousands of clones in the sample; 82% occur only once, and 12% to 15% lies in the top ten. CDR1 is SGHNT, CDR2 YYREEE, per germline (reference sequence). Trimming removed 3 bases from V and 0 bases from J; junction bases left unmatched: 3. This CDR3 region has 16 residues.

The receptor was derived from an elderly woman with acute or convalescent COVID-19. The chain couples TRBV5-4 to TRBJ2-1, with 10 bases fitting TRBD2. Sequenced sample: peripheral blood. The CDR3 loop is CASSSGLADSYNEQFF. CDR3 in DNA: TGTGCCAGCAGCTCAGGACTAGCGGACTCCTACAATGAGCAGTTCTTC.